This TCR beta chain was documented in a study of T cell changes during pregnancy in multiple sclerosis. The CDR3 totals 13 residues. V lost 3 bases to trimming and J lost 3 bases, with 5 bases between them. Germline V lookup: CDR1 SGHAT, CDR2 FQNNGV. Sequencing used immunoSEQ multiplex PCR; TCRdb keeps in-frame clones, though not all of them. The data contain about 98,000 clones, around 92% of them seen just once; the ten biggest clones take up about 2.3%. The starting material was peripheral blood, obtained after pregnancy. The clonotype was recovered from a female donor in good health, enrolled as a control in a pregnancy study. This chain joins TRBV11-2 and TRBJ2-2; no firm D call. The CDR3 nucleotides are TGTGCCAGCAGCTTCCTTTACACCGGGGAGCTGTTTTTT. Amino acid sequence: CASSFLYTGELFF.